Included here is one TCR beta chain sequence, with context. The record originates from a study of blood T cell repertoires in COVID-19. Germline V gene data show CDR1 as LGHNA and CDR2 as YSLEER. The CDR3 contains 15 residues. Trimming shortened V by 0 bases and J by 0 bases, and 9 bases separated the two germline ends. Profiled with immunoSEQ multiplex PCR; TCRdb holds only in-frame clones, not every one. The sample comprises some 14,000 clones, roughly nine tenths of which are singletons, and roughly 17% rests with the top ten. The rearrangement links TRBV4-3 to TRBJ2-7, with D possibly TRBD2 on 5 matching bases. Sequencing was done on a sample of peripheral blood. The TCR sequence derives from a human donor with active COVID-19. The donor label of this sample is uncertain. This chain's CDR3 is CASSQEVASSYEQYF. The DNA for the CDR3 is TGCGCCAGCAGCCAAGAGGTAGCGAGCTCCTACGAGCAGTACTTC.